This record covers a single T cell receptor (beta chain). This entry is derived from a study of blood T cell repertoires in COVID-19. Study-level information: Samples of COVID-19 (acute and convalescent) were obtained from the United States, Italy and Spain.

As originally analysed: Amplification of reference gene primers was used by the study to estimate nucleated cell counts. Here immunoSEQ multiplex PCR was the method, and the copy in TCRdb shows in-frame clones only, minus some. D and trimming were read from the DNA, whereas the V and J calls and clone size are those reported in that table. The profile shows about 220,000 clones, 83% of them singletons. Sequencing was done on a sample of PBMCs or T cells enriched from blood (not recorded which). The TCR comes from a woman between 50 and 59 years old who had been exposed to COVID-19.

CDR3 nucleotide sequence: TGTGCCAGCAGCTTTGGGGCCCCAACAGATACGCAGTATTTT. Translated: CASSFGAPTDTQYF. The rearrangement links TRBV7-2 to TRBJ2-3; the D gene is possibly TRBD1 (5 bases). V lost 3 bases, J lost 3 bases, and 10 bases lay in between. In germline, CDR1 is SGHTA, CDR2 FQGNSA. The CDR3 is 14 residues long.